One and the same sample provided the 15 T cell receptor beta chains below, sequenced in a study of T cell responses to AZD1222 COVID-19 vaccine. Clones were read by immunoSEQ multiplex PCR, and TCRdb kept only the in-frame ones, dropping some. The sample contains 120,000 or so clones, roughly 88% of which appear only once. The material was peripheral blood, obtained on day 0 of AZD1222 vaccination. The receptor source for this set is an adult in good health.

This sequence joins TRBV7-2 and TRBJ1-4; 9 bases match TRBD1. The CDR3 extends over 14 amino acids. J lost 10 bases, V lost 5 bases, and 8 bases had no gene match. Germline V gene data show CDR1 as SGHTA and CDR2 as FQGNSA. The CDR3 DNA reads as TGTGCCAGCAGCCAGGACAGGGGAAGCGGAAAACTGTTTTTT. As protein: CASSQDRGSGKLFF.

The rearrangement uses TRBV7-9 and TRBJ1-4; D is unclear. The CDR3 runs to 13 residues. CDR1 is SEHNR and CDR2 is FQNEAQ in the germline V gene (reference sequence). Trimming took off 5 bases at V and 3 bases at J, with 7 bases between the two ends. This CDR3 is CASSPPANEKLFF. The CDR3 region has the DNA TGTGCCAGCAGCCCTCCAGCTAATGAAAAACTGTTTTTT. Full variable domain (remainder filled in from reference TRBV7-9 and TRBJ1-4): DTGVSQNPRHKITKRGQNVTFRCDPISEHNRLYWYRQTLGQGPEFLTYFQNEAQLEKSRLLSDRFSAERPKGSFSTLEIQRTEQGDSAMYLCASSPPANEKLFFGSGTQLSVL.

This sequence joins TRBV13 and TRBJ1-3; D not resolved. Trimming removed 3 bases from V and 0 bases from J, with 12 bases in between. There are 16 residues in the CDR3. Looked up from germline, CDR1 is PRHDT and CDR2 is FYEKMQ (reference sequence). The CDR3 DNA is TGTGCCAGCAGCTTGAATCGGGAGGACTCTGGAAACACCATATATTTT. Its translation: CASSLNREDSGNTIYF.

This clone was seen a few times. The DNA for the CDR3 is TGCGCCAGCAGCCAAGTTTACAGGGAACGATCACCCCTCCACTTT. Protein sequence: CASSQVYRERSPLHF. V gene TRBV4-3 combines with J gene TRBJ1-6; D possibly corresponds to TRBD1 (6 bases). V was trimmed by 1 base and J by 10 bases, leaving 14 bases between them. The germline CDR1 and CDR2 sequences are LGHNA and YSLEER. The CDR3 contains 15 residues.

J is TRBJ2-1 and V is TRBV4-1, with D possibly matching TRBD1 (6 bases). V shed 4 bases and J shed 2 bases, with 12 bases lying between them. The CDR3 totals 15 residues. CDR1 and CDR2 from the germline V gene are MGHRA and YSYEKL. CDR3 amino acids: CASSPARTAYNEQFF. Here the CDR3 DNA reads TGCGCCAGCAGCCCAGCCCGGACAGCCTACAATGAGCAGTTCTTC.

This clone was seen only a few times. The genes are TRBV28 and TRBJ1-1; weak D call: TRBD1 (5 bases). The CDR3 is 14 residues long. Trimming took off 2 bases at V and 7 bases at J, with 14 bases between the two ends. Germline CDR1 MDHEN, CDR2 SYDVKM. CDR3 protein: CASSLGQGKGEAFF. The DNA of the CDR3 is TGTGCCAGCAGTTTAGGCCAGGGAAAAGGTGAAGCTTTCTTT.

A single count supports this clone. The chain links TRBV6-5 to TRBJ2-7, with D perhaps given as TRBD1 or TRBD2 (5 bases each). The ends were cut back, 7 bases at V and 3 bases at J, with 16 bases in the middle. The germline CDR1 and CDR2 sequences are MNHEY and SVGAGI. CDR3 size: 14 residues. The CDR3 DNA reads TGTGCCAGCATCTTTGGGGGAGAAGGCTACGAGCAGTACTTC. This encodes CASIFGGEGYEQYF.

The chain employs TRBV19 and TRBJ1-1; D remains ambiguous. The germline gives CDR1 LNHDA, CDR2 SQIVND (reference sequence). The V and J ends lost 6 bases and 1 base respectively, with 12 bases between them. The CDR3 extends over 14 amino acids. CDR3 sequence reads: CASSQGPANTEAFF. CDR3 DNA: TGTGCCAGTAGCCAAGGTCCAGCGAACACTGAAGCTTTCTTT.

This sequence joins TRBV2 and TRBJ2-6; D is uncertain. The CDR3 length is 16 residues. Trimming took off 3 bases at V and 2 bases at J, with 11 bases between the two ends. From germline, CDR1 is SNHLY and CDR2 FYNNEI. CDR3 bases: TGTGCCAGCAGTGAGTTAGGGTTGGCTGGGGCCAACGTCCTGACTTTC. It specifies CASSELGLAGANVLTF.

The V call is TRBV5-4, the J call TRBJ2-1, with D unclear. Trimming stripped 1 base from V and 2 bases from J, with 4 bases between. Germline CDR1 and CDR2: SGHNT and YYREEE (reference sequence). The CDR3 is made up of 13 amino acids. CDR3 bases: TGTGCCAGCAGCTTGCCAGCCTACAATGAGCAGTTCTTC. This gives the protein CASSLPAYNEQFF.

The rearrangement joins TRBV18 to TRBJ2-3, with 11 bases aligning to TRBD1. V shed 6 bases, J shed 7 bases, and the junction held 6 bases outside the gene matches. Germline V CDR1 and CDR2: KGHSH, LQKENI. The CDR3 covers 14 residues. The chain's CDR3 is CASSTGTGGNTQYF. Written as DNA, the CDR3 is TGTGCCAGCTCTACCGGGACAGGGGGTAATACGCAGTATTTT.

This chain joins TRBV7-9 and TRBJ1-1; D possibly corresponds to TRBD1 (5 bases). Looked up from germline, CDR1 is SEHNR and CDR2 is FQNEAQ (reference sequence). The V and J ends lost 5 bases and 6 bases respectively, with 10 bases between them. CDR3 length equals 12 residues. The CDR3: CASSITGAEAFF. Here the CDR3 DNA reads TGTGCCAGCAGCATTACAGGAGCTGAAGCTTTCTTT.

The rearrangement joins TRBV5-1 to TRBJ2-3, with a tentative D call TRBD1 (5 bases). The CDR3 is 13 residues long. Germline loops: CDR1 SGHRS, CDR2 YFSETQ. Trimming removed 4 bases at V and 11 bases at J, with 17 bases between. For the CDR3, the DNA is TGCGCCAGCAGCCCTCTTATAGGGGTTAGGCAGTATTTT. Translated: CASSPLIGVRQYF.

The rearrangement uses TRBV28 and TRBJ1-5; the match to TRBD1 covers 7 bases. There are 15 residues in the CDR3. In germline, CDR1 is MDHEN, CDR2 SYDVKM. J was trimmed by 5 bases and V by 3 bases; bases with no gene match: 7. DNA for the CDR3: TGTGCCAGCAGTTTGCGGGACAGAGTGGATCAGCCCCAGCATTTT. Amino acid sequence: CASSLRDRVDQPQHF.

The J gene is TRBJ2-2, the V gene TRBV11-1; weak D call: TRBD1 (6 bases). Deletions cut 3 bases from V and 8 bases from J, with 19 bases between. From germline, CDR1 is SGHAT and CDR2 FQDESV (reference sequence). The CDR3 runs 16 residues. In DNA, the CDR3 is TGTGCCAGCAGCTTGCTTCCGGGACATCAGCGGGGGGAGCTGTTTTTT. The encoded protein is CASSLLPGHQRGELFF.